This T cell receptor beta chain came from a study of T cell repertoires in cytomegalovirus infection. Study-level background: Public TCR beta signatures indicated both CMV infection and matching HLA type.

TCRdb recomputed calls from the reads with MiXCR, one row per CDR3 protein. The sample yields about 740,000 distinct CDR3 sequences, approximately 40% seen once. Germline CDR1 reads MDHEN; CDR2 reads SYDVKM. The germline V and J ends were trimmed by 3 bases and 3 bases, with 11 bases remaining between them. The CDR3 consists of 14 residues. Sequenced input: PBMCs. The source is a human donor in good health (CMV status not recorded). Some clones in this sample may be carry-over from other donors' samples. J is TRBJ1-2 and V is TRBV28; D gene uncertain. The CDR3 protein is CASSLYTGYYGYTF. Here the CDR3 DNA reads TGTGCCAGCAGTTTGTACACGGGGTACTATGGCTACACCTTC.